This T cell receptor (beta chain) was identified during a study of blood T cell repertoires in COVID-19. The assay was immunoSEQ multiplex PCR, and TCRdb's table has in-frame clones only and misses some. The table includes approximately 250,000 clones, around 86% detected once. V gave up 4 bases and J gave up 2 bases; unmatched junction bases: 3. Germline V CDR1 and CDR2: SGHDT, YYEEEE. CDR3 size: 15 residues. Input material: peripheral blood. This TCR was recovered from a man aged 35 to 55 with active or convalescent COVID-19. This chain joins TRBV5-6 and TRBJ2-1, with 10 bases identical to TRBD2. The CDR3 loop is CASSRTSGTYNEQFF. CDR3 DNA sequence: TGTGCCAGCAGCCGGACTAGCGGAACCTACAATGAGCAGTTCTTC.